This TCR beta chain was recovered during a study of tumor-infiltrating lymphocytes in primary liver carcinoma. Background on the study: These were node-negative, non-metastatic T1-T3 tumors of roughly 4 to 11 cm.

TCR beta cDNA came from roughly 550 ng total RNA, primed with a constant-region primer. Three nested multiplex PCR rounds of slightly modified ARM-PCR generated TCR beta libraries. Investigators reported that the first two PCR rounds, at roughly 11 cycles each, used TRBV1-TRBV30 forward primers with a C-beta reverse primer. Each CDR3 protein is one row after TCRdb ran MiXCR on the multiplex PCR reads. Here the sample spans about 120,000 distinct CDR3 sequences, less than 80% being singletons. Looked up from germline, CDR1 is MNHNY and CDR2 is SVGAGI (reference sequence). The length of the CDR3 is 12 residues. Without any cell sorting, about 19-30 mg of bulk tissue yielded co-extracted RNA and DNA. This clonotype has more than one count but fewer than ten. A much larger clone is a single base away; this may be a read error.

The sequence was collected from an older woman with primary liver carcinoma and hepatitis B virus infection. The chain combines TRBV6-6 with TRBJ2-7; 7 bases map to TRBD1. Sequenced: liver tumor tissue from sampling region 1. Subset given: tumor region T1, superior pole. CDR3 amino acids: CVSSFTGDEQYF. The CDR3 DNA follows: TGTGTCAGCAGTTTCACAGGGGACGAGCAGTACTTC.